Listed below are T cell receptor beta chains from one sample, sequenced in a study of vaccination and CD4 T cells after COVID-19. MiXCR, run by TCRdb on the PCR reads, gives a single entry per CDR3 protein. Here the sample spans some 22,000 distinct CDR3 sequences, roughly three fifths being singletons. No antigens are known for them. The specimen was CD4+ T cells from blood, cultured in vitro. These receptors were taken from a human donor who had recovered from COVID-19. CDR3s include the opening cysteine and the closing phenylalanine or tryptophan. The D gene is left open where the match is weak. Not every row has a clone size; where given, it reads once, few, many or a size class.

- | once | TRBJ1-6 | TRBV6-5 | CASSYSGGGNSPLHF | TGTGCCAGCAGTTACTCGGGCGGGGGCAATTCACCCCTCCACTTT
- | - | TRBJ1-3 | TRBV12-3/TRBV12-4 | CASSPPGTGNTIYF | TGTGCCAGCAGCCCACCGGGGACTGGAAACACCATATATTTT
TRBD1 | - | TRBJ2-3 | TRBV4-1 | CASSRTETGGLITDTQYF | TGCGCCAGCAGCCGTACGGAAACAGGGGGCTTGATCACAGATACGCAGTATTTT
TRBD1 | - | TRBJ2-5 | TRBV5-6 | CASSSTLGQTQETQYF | TGTGCCAGCAGCTCCACATTGGGACAGACACAAGAGACCCAGTACTTC
- | - | TRBJ2-5 | TRBV30 | CAWSIIPRGSQETQYF | TGTGCCTGGAGTATTATTCCTAGGGGGTCCCAAGAGACCCAGTACTTC
- | - | TRBJ1-1 | TRBV12-3/TRBV12-4 | CASSLYGLSAFF | TGTGCCAGCAGTTTATACGGCCTTTCAGCTTTCTTT
- | once | TRBJ1-2 | TRBV29-1 | CSVSYRVNYGYTF | TGCAGCGTTTCGTACAGGGTTAACTATGGCTACACCTTC
- | - | TRBJ1-1 | TRBV18 | CASSPQLAAAKNTEAFF | TGTGCCAGCTCACCACAATTGGCAGCGGCTAAGAACACTGAAGCTTTCTTT
- | few | TRBJ1-2 | TRBV11-3 | CASAEAANYGYTF | TGTGCCAGCGCAGAGGCAGCTAACTATGGCTACACCTTC
- | - | TRBJ1-5 | TRBV6-5 | CASSYRGNQPQHF | TGTGCCAGCAGTTACAGGGGCAATCAGCCCCAGCATTTT
- | - | TRBJ2-5 | TRBV11-3 | CASSLRQADETQYF | TGTGCCAGCAGCCTCAGACAGGCCGATGAGACCCAGTACTTC
TRBD2 | few | TRBJ2-3 | TRBV20-1 | CSARDWLAGDTDTQYF | TGCAGTGCTAGAGATTGGCTAGCGGGAGACACAGATACGCAGTATTTT
- | - | TRBJ1-2 | TRBV6-5 | CASSLLSTANYGYTF | TGTGCCAGCAGTCTACTCTCGACAGCTAACTATGGCTACACCTTC
TRBD2 | once | TRBJ2-1 | TRBV28 | CASSSAGTSGFPQFF | TGTGCCAGCAGTTCCGCCGGGACTAGCGGTTTTCCCCAGTTCTTC
- | - | TRBJ1-2 | TRBV24-1 | CATSDFFYGYTF | TGTGCCACCAGTGATTTTTTCTATGGCTACACCTTC
- | - | TRBJ1-1 | TRBV11-3 | CASSFRLPGQAFF | TGTGCCAGCAGCTTCCGCCTCCCAGGACAAGCTTTCTTT
- | - | TRBJ2-1 | TRBV4-2 | CASSQEDSFYNEQFF | TGTGCCAGCAGCCAAGAGGACAGCTTCTACAATGAGCAGTTCTTC
- | - | TRBJ1-1 | TRBV6-2/TRBV6-3 | CASSLTGTLNTEAFF | TGTGCCAGCAGTTTAACCGGGACCCTGAACACTGAAGCTTTCTTT
- | few | TRBJ1-1 | TRBV7-2 | CASSLYSRAFF | TGTGCCAGCAGCTTATACAGCCGAGCTTTCTTT
- | - | TRBJ1-5 | TRBV20-1 | CSARQTGGTLGNQPQHF | TGCAGTGCTAGACAGACAGGAGGGACGTTGGGCAATCAGCCCCAGCATTTT
- | - | TRBJ2-1 | TRBV6-1 | CASRRQSYNEQFF | TGTGCCAGCAGAAGACAGTCCTACAATGAGCAGTTCTTC
- | - | TRBJ1-1 | TRBV12-5 | CASGLVLGRGRNTEAFF | TGTGCTAGTGGTTTGGTACTGGGAAGGGGGAGAAACACTGAAGCTTTCTTT
TRBD1 | - | TRBJ1-1 | TRBV11-3 | CASSLWTGWGNTEAFF | TGTGCCAGCAGCCTATGGACAGGCTGGGGGAACACTGAAGCTTTCTTT
- | - | TRBJ2-1 | TRBV12-3/TRBV12-4 | CASSFQGFGYNEQFF | TGTGCCAGCAGTTTTCAGGGATTCGGTTACAATGAGCAGTTCTTC
- | - | TRBJ1-2 | TRBV29-1 | CSVEDPGDGYTF | TGCAGCGTTGAAGATCCTGGCGATGGCTACACCTTC